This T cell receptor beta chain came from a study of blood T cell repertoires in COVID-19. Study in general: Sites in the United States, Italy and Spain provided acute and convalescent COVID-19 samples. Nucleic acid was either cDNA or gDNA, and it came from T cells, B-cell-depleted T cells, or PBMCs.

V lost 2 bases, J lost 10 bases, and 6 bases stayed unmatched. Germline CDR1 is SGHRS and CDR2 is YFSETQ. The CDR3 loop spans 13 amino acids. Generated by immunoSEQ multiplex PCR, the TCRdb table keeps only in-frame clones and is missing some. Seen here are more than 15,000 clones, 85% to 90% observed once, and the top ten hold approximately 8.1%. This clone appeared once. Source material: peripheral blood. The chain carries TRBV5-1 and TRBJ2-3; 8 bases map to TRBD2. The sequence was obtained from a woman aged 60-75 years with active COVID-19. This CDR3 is CASSLVGGGPQYF. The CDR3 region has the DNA TGCGCCAGCAGCTTAGTTGGCGGGGGGCCGCAGTATTTT.